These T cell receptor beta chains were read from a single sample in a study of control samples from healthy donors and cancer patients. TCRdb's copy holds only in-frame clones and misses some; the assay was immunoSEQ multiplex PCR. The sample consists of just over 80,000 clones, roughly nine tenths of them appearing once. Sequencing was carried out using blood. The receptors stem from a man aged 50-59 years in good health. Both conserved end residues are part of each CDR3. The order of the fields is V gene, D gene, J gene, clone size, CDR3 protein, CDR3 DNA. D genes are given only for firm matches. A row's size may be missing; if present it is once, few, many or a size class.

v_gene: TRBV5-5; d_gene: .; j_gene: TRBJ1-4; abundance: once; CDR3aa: CASSWVGEKLFF; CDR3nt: TGTGCCAGCAGCTGGGTCGGGGAAAAACTGTTTTTT
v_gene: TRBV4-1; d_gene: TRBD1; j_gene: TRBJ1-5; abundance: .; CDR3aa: CASSQEGTGIGPQHF; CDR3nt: TGCGCCAGCAGCCAAGAAGGGACAGGGATCGGGCCCCAGCATTTT
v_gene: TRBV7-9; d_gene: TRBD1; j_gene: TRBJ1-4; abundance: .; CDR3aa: CASSFGTGNEKLFF; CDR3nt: TGTGCCAGCAGCTTCGGGACAGGGAATGAAAAACTGTTTTTT
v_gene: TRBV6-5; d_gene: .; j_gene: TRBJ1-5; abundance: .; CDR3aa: CASSSPRLGGSQPQHF; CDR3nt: TGTGCCAGCAGTTCCCCCAGGTTGGGAGGTAGTCAGCCCCAGCATTTT
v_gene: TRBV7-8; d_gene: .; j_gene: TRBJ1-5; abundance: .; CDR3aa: CASSSRGNQPQHF; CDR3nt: TGTGCCAGCAGCTCCCGGGGTAATCAGCCCCAGCATTTT
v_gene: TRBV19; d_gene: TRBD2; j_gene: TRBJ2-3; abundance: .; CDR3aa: CASSIGLAGGQGTQYF; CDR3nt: TGTGCCAGTAGTATAGGGCTAGCGGGGGGGCAGGGTACGCAGTATTTT
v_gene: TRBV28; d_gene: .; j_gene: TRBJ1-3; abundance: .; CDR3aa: CASSFVGAYGNTIYF; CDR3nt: TGTGCCAGCAGTTTTGTAGGGGCGTATGGAAACACCATATATTTT
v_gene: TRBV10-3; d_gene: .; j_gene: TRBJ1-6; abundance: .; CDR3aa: CAISESKPGRNSPLHF; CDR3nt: TGTGCCATCAGTGAGTCGAAACCAGGGCGTAATTCACCCCTCCACTTT
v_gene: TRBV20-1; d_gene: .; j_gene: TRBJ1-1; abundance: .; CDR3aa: CSARGDGEAFF; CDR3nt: TGCAGTGCTAGAGGGGACGGGGAAGCTTTCTTT
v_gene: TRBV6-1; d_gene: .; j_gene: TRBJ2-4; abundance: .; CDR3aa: CASSELYREGNIQYF; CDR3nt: TGTGCCAGCAGTGAACTCTACAGGGAGGGAAACATTCAGTACTTC
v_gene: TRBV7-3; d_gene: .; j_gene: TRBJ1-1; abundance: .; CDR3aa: CASSLNTGPNTEAFF; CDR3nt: TGTGCCAGCAGCTTAAATACGGGCCCGAACACTGAAGCTTTCTTT
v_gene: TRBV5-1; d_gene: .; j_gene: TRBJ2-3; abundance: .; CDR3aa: CASSWGTTGDTQYF; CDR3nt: TGCGCCAGCAGCTGGGGGACCACCGGAGATACGCAGTATTTT
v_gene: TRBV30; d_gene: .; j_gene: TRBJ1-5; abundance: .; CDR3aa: CAWSPHVPPNQPQHF; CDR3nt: TGTGCCTGGAGTCCCCACGTGCCCCCAAATCAGCCCCAGCATTTT
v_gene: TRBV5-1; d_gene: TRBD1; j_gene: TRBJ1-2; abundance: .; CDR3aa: CASSPRRGQGNYGYTF; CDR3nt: TGCGCCAGCAGCCCAAGGAGAGGACAGGGGAACTATGGCTACACCTTC
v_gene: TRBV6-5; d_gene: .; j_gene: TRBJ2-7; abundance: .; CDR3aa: CATKTSRDGPYEQYF; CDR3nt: TGTGCCACCAAAACCTCCCGGGACGGCCCCTACGAGCAGTACTTC
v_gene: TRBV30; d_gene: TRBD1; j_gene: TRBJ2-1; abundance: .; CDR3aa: CAWSVLGTGRFF; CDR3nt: TGTGCCTGGAGTGTACTCGGGACAGGACGGTTCTTC
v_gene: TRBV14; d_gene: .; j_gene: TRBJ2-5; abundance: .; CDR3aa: CASSPVGGRWETQYF; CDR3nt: TGTGCCAGCAGCCCCGTGGGGGGGCGCTGGGAGACCCAGTACTTC
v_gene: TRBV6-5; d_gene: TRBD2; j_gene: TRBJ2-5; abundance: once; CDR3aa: CASRRASGDGETQYF; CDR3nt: TGTGCCAGCAGGCGGGCTAGCGGGGACGGAGAGACCCAGTACTTC
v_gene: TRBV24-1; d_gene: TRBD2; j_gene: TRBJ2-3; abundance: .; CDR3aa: CATSDPTGTSGTDTQYF; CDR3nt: TGTGCCACCAGTGATCCGACCGGGACTAGCGGCACAGATACGCAGTATTTT
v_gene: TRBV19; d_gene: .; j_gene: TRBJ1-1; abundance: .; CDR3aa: CASSTGRDTEAFF; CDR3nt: TGTGCCAGTAGTACCGGACGGGACACTGAAGCTTTCTTT
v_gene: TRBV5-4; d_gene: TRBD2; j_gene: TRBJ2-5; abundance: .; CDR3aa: CASSAGLVSETQYF; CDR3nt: TGTGCCAGCAGCGCGGGACTAGTGTCGGAGACCCAGTACTTC
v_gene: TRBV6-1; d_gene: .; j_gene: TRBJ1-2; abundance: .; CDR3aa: CASSEEQILGYTF; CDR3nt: TGTGCCAGCAGTGAAGAACAGATTTTAGGCTACACCTTC
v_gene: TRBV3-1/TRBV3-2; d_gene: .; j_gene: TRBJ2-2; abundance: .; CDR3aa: CASSQGTFTGELFF; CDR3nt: TGTGCCAGCAGCCAAGGGACTTTCACCGGGGAGCTGTTTTTT
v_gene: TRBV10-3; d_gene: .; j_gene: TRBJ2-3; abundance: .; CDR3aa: CAISDPTTDTQYF; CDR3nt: TGTGCCATCAGTGACCCGACCACAGATACGCAGTATTTT
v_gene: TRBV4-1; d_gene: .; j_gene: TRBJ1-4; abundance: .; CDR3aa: CASSQTGTYNEKLFF; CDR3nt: TGCGCCAGCAGCCAGACCGGGACGTATAATGAAAAACTGTTTTTT
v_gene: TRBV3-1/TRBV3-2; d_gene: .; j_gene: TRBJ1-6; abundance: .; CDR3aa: CASSQDHRRRTNSPLHF; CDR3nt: TGTGCCAGCAGCCAAGATCACCGCCGCAGGACGAATTCACCCCTCCACTTT
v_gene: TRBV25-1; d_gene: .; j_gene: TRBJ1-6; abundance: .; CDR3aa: CASSARLGNSPLHF; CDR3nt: TGTGCCAGCAGTGCCAGGCTTGGGAATTCACCCCTCCACTTT
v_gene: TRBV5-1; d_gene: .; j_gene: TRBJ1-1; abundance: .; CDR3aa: CASSLMPTGPEAFF; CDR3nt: TGCGCCAGCAGCTTGATGCCGACAGGCCCTGAAGCTTTCTTT
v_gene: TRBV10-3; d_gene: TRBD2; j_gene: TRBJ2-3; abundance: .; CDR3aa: CATLTSGGQTSTDTQYF; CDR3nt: TGTGCCACCTTAACTAGCGGGGGCCAGACTAGCACAGATACGCAGTATTTT
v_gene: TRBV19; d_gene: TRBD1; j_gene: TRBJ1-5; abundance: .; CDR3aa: CASIRRGQSNQPQHF; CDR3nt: TGTGCCAGTATCCGAAGGGGGCAGAGCAATCAGCCCCAGCATTTT
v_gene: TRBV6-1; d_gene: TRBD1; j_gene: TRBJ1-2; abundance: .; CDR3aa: CASSEGTGYYGYTF; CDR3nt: TGTGCCAGCAGTGAGGGGACAGGTTACTATGGCTACACCTTC
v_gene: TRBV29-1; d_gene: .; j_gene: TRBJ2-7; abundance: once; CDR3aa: CSVEESYEQYF; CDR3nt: TGCAGCGTTGAGGAATCTTACGAGCAGTACTTC
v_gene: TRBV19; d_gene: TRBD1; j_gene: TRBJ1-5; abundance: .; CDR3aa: CAFQGQTYSNQPQHF; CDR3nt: TGTGCCTTCCAGGGACAGACTTATAGCAATCAGCCCCAGCATTTT
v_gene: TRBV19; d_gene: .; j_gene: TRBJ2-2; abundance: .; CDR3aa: CASRGQVVVGELFF; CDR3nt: TGTGCCAGTAGGGGGCAGGTGGTCGTCGGGGAGCTGTTTTTT
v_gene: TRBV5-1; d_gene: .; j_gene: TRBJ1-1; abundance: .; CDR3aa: CASSLQGRNTEAFF; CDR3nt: TGCGCCAGCAGCCTACAGGGCCGGAACACTGAAGCTTTCTTT
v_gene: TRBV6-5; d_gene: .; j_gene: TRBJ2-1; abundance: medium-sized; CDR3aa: CASSYPYTNEQFF; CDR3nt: TGTGCCAGCAGTTACCCTTACACCAATGAGCAGTTCTTC
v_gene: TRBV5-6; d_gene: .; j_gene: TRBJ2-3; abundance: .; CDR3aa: CASSFGTRLTDTQYF; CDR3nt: TGTGCCAGCAGCTTCGGGACCAGATTAACAGATACGCAGTATTTT
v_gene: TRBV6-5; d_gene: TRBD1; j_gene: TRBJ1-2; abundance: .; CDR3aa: CASGPAGTGYGYTF; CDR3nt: TGTGCCAGCGGCCCCGCCGGGACAGGGTATGGCTACACCTTC
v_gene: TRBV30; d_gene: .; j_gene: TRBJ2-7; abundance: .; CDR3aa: CAWSVPGFHEQYF; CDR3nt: TGTGCCTGGAGTGTACCAGGGTTCCACGAGCAGTACTTC
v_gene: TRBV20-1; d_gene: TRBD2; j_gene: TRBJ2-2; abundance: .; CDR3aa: CSASTGLAGGASNTGELFF; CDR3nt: TGCAGTGCTAGTACGGGACTAGCGGGGGGGGCTTCGAACACCGGGGAGCTGTTTTTT
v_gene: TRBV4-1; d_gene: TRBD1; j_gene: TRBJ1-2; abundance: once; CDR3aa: CASSQVVGTGVIYGYTF; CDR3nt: TGCGCCAGCAGCCAAGTGGTAGGGACAGGGGTTATCTATGGCTACACCTTC
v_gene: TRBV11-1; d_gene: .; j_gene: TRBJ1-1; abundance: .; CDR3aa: CASRRGMNTEAFF; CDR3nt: TGTGCCAGCCGCAGGGGCATGAACACTGAAGCTTTCTTT
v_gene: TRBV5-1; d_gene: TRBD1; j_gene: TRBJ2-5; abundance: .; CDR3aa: CASSPLTGGETQYF; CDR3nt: TGCGCCAGCAGCCCTTTGACAGGGGGAGAGACCCAGTACTTC
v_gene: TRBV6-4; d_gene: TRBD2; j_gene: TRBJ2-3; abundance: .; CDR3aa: CASSAGLAGRIDTQYF; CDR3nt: TGTGCCAGCAGTGCCGGACTAGCGGGGAGAATAGATACGCAGTATTTT
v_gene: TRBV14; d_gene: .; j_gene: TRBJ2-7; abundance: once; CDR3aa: CASSQDWQPNYEQYF; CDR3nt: TGTGCCAGCAGCCAAGATTGGCAGCCGAACTACGAGCAGTACTTC
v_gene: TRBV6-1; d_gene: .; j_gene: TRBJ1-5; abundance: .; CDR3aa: CASSEALAGSQHF; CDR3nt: TGTGCCAGCAGTGAAGCGCTAGCGGGATCCCAGCATTTT
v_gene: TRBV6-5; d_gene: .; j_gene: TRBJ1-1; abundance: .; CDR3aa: CASSYSEDLNTEAFF; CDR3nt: TGTGCCAGCAGTTACTCGGAGGATTTGAACACTGAAGCTTTCTTT
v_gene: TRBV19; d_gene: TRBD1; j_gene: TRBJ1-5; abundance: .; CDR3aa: CASSIDGQVHQPQHF; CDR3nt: TGTGCCAGTAGTATCGATGGACAGGTTCATCAGCCCCAGCATTTT
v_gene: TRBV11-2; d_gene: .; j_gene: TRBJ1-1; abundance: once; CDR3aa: CASSLLGQPNTEAFF; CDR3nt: TGTGCCAGCAGCCTTTTAGGACAGCCGAACACTGAAGCTTTCTTT
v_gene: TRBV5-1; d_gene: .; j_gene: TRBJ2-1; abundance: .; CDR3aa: CASSLARGSYNEQFF; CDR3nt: TGCGCCAGCAGCTTGGCGAGGGGATCCTACAATGAGCAGTTCTTC
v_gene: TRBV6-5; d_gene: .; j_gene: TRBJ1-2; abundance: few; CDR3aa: CASSTGELGYGYTF; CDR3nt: TGTGCCAGCAGCACCGGGGAGTTGGGCTATGGCTACACCTTC
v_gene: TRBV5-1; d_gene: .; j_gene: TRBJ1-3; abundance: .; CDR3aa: CASSEQSSGNTIYF; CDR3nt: TGCGCCAGCAGCGAGCAGTCCTCTGGAAACACCATATATTTT
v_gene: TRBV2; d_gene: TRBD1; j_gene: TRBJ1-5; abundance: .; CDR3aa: CASREIGTGDFNQPQHF; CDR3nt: TGTGCCAGCAGAGAAATAGGGACAGGAGACTTCAATCAGCCCCAGCATTTT
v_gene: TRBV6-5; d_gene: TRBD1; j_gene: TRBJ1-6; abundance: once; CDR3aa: CASRGQVNDNSPLHF; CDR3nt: TGTGCCAGCAGGGGACAGGTGAATGATAATTCACCCCTCCACTTT
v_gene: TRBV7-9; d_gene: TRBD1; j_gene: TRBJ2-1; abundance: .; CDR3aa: CASSLTGGSEQFF; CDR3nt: TGTGCCAGCAGCTTGACAGGGGGCAGTGAGCAGTTCTTC
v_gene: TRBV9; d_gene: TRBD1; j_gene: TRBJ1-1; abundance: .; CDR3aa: CASSAPRDRDDMNTEAFF; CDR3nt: TGTGCCAGCAGCGCCCCGAGGGACAGGGATGATATGAACACTGAAGCTTTCTTT
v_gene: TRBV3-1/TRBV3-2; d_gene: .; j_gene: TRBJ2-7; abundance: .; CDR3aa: CASSQDLSQTYEQYF; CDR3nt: TGTGCCAGCAGCCAAGATCTTTCCCAGACCTACGAGCAGTACTTC